The present entry profiles one T cell receptor beta chain with its context. Its specificity is unknown. This record belongs to a study of Ad26.COV2.S vaccination and SARS-CoV-2 variants. The data were produced by immunoSEQ multiplex PCR, yet TCRdb's version contains in-frame clones alone and is incomplete. The data show some 300,000 clones, with roughly 86% seen just once and 1.5% to 2.5% held by the top ten. V shed 3 bases, J shed 2 bases, and the junction held 5 bases outside the gene matches. In germline, CDR1 is SGHNT, CDR2 YYREEE (reference sequence). The CDR3 has 14 residues. Treatment: around 19 received Ad26.COV2.S at low or high dose, single or two shots; 5 received placebo; per-sample allocation not given. Sampling happened 63 days after the first vaccine or placebo injection. Expression of Wuhan-strain SARS-CoV-2 spike came from the Ad26 vector that formed the vaccine. Findings of the study overall: Among vaccine recipients, spike-specific TCR breadth exceeded that of placebo recipients.

The sample consisted of peripheral blood, taken in a trial of Ad26.COV2.S vaccine versus placebo. The chain uses TRBV5-4 and TRBJ2-7; TRBD1 matches 7 bases. This receptor was obtained from a person between 18 and 59 years old who received the Ad26.COV2.S COVID-19 vaccine or a placebo. This CDR3 is CASSSRDRTYEQYF. The CDR3 DNA follows: TGTGCCAGCAGCTCCCGGGACAGAACCTACGAGCAGTACTTC.